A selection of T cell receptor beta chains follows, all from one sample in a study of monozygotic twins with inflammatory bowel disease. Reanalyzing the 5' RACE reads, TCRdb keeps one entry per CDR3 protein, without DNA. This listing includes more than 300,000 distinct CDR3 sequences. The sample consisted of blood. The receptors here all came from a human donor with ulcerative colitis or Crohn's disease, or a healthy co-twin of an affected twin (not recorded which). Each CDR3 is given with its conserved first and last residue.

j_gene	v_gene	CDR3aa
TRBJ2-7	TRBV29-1	CSVVRDDSYEQYF
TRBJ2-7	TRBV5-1	CASSLSTGGTNEQYF
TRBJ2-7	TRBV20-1	CSARVPGQGFYEQYF
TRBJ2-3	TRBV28	CASSFSATGAYTDTQYF
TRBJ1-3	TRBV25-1	CASSAPGTGNTIYF
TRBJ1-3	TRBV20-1	CSATEGGLGNTIYF
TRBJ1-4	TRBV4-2	CASSPTVGTNEKLFF
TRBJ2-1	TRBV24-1	CATSDRQEQFF
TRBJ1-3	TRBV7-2	CASSLVVRGTGNTIYF
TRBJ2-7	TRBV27	CASSLSGGPRSYEQYF
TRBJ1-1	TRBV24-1	CATREPKFVGRQGVWGTEAFF
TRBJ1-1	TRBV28	CASSLIGGQGGTEAFF
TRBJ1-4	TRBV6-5	CASSYSSIGKLFF
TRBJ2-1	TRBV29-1	CSVEDAVGANEQFF
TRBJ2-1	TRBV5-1	CASSLAGNYNEQFF
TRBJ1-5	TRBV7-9	CASSLKRGQPQHF
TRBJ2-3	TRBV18	CASSPYPRPGGTDTQYF
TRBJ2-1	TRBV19	CASKEDSGVYNEQFF
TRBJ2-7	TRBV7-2	CASSFKSLSSYEQYF
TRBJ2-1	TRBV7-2	CASIPAGTTKNNEQFF
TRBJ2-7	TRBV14	CASSQGTSGVDEQYF
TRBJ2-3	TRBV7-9	CASSFSGRAGDTQYF
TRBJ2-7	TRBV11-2	CASSLAGGSSYEQYF
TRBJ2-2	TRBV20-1	CSARAWDYQPPGTGELFF
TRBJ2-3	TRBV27	CASTASGGSDTQYF
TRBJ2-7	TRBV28	CASSFPGQVKEQYF
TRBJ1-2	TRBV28	CASWTGNNYGYTF
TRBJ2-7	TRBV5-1	CASSLATSSYEQYF
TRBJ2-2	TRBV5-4	CASSYGGGNTGELFF
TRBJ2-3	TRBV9	CASSVARGTDTQYF
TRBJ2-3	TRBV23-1	CASSQFWGDTQYF
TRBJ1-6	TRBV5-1	CASSSEQGNSPLHF
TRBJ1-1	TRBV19	CASSRLTTEAFF
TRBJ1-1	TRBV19	CASQVGVLNTEAFF
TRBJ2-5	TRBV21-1	CASSKKRAGEGETQYF
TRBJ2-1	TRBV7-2	CASSGDYNSYNEQFF
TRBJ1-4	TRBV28	CASSKMTTNEKLFF
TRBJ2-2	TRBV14	CASSQFRDTGELFF
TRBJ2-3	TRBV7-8	CASSRSTGGSTDTQYF
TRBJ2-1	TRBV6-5	CASNGRLNEQFF
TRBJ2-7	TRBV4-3	CASSQGDGKKYF
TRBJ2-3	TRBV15	CATSRGPGVWGTDTQYF
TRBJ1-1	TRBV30	CACQRDYTEAFF
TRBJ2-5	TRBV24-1	CATSGGLAGVETQYF
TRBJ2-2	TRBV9	CASSVVTVPGELFF
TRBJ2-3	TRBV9	CASSAYPGTPPDTQYF
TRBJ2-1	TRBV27	CASSPGPGWGNEQFF
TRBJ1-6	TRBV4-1	CASKEDGSSYNSPLHF
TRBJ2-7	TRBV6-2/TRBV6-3	CASRGVGWQRFSYEQYF
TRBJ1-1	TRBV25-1	CASSEIGVAEAFF
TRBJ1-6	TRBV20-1	CSARDRAAGRNSPLHF
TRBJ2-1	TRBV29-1	CSADRWGGYNEQFF
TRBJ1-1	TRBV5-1	CASSFTGQGADEAFF
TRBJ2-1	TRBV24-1	CATSDVAWGNEQFF
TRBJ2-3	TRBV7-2	CASRTPRLTDTQYF